This T cell receptor beta chain derives from a study of blood T cell repertoires in COVID-19. About the study: Donors in the United States, Italy and Spain gave samples during acute or convalescent COVID-19. From T cells, B-cell-depleted T cells, or PBMCs came the material, which was cDNA or gDNA.

Per the authors' pipeline: Counts of nucleated cells, estimated from reference gene primer amplification, were obtained. The method was immunoSEQ multiplex PCR; TCRdb's version includes in-frame clones alone and lacks a portion of them. The D gene and trimming were derived from the DNA, and the V and J assignments and clone size from that table. Of more than 300,000 clones in the sample, around four fifths were seen once. The CDR3 has 11 amino acids. Trimming pared 8 bases from V and 8 bases from J, leaving 12 bases between. Germline loops: CDR1 MNHEY, CDR2 SVGAGI. This chain joins TRBV6-5 and TRBJ1-2; weak D call: TRBD1 (5 bases). The receptor was isolated from a woman between 45 and 65 years old with acute or convalescent COVID-19. Sequenced material: peripheral blood. CDR3 sequence reads: CASGQGWGYTF. The DNA of the CDR3 is TGTGCCAGCGGTCAGGGTTGGGGCTACACCTTC.